These 17 T cell receptor beta chains were sequenced from one sample in a study of blood T cells in healthy people across ages. It was with a sample-barcoded 5' primer and a J-beta primer mix that a second PCR of about 6 to 11 cycles was run. Via MiXCR, TCRdb re-called the 5' RACE reads, giving one row per CDR3 protein. The top ten clones hold 25% to 30% of a sample with approximately 320,000 distinct CDR3 sequences, roughly a quarter of them seen once. Source material: blood. The receptor set was obtained from an older woman in good health.

Concerning this clonotype itself: Its ends do not fully match the called genes, so a read error is possible. The rearrangement joins TRBV9 to TRBJ1-2, with D tentatively TRBD1 (5 bases). Germline V CDR1 and CDR2: SGDLS, YYNGEE. The CDR3 is made up of 15 amino acids. The CDR3 loop reads CASSSPRDSGSQRFF. DNA for the CDR3: TGTGCCAGCAGCTCCCCCAGGGACTCTGGTTCCCAACGCTTCTTC.

This chain connects TRBV7-2 to TRBJ2-5, with 8 bases that match TRBD2. The DNA end lines up better with TRBJ2-7; the J call may be wrong. Per the germline V gene, CDR1 is SGHTA and CDR2 is FQGNSA. CDR3 size: 13 residues. Here the CDR3 reads CASGKTSAYEQYF. The DNA for the CDR3 is TGTGCCAGCGGGAAGACTAGCGCCTACGAGCAGTACTTC.

The V and J genes are TRBV6-6 and TRBJ2-7; unclear D gene. CDR3 length equals 13 residues. The V end lost 0 bases, the J end lost 2 bases, and 5 bases lay between the germline ends. Germline V lookup: CDR1 MNHNY, CDR2 SVGAGI (reference sequence). CDR3 sequence reads: CASSYSGTYEQYF. CDR3 sequence (DNA): TGTGCCAGCAGTTACTCGGGGACCTACGAGCAGTACTTC.

In nucleotides, the CDR3 is TGTGCCAGCATTCGAGGGGGGACCTCCTACAATGAGCAGTTCTTC. The encoded protein is CASIRGGTSYNEQFF. This chain connects TRBV2 to TRBJ2-1; the D gene could be TRBD1 or TRBD2 (6 bases each). CDR3 length equals 15 residues. Germline V lookup: CDR1 SNHLY, CDR2 FYNNEI. The germline V and J ends were trimmed by 7 bases and 0 bases, with 13 bases remaining between them.

This clonotype was seen at least ten times. This rearrangement joins TRBV4-1 to TRBJ2-7; D not resolved. The CDR3 loop spans 15 amino acids. Between the trimmed V and J ends, which lost 1 base and 0 bases, there was a span of 10 bases. Germline V gene sequence: CDR1 MGHRA, CDR2 YSYEKL. The CDR3 sequence is CASSQGSRSSYEQYF. CDR3 bases: TGCGCCAGCAGCCAAGGGTCCCGGAGCTCCTACGAGCAGTACTTC.

The chain employs TRBV12-3 or TRBV12-4 and TRBJ2-7; the D gene is possibly TRBD1 (5 bases). Trimming left V 3 bases short and J 0 bases short, with 9 bases between. The length of the CDR3 is 14 residues. The CDR3 loop reads CASSFRQSSYEQYF. CDR3 in DNA: TGTGCCAGCAGTTTCCGACAGAGCTCCTACGAGCAGTACTTC.

The sample holds a few counts of this clonotype. A read error may be the cause here, since a much bigger clone is one base away. The chain joins TRBV28 to TRBJ2-5; 11 nucleotides agree with TRBD2. The closer fit of TRBJ2-1 to the DNA end suggests the J call may be wrong. The CDR3 runs 16 residues. Germline assignment: CDR1 MDHEN and CDR2 SYDVKM. CDR3 bases: TGTGCCGGCAGACCACTCGCGGTAGCGGGAGGGCCAGGTCAGTTCTTC. Its protein is CAGRPLAVAGGPGQFF.

The chain couples TRBV3-1 to TRBJ2-3; D is possibly TRBD2 (6 bases). The CDR3 runs 12 residues. Trimming took off 4 bases at V and 10 bases at J, with 12 bases between the two ends. The V gene's germline CDR1 is LGHDT and CDR2 YNNKEL (reference sequence). The CDR3 sequence is CASSPPGDAQYF. CDR3 sequence (DNA): TGTGCCAGCAGCCCCCCGGGGGATGCGCAGTATTTT.

CDR3 amino acids: CSVQLGTKSTDTQYF. In DNA form, the CDR3 reads TGCAGCGTCCAACTCGGGACGAAAAGCACAGATACGCAGTATTTT. The gene calls are TRBV29-1 and TRBJ2-3; D possibly matches TRBD1 or TRBD2 (5 bases each). The CDR3 is made up of 15 amino acids. CDR1 and CDR2 from the germline V gene are SQVTM and ANQGSEA. Trimming took off 6 bases at V and 0 bases at J, with 16 bases between the two ends.

This clonotype has more than one count but fewer than ten. The genes are TRBV15 and TRBJ1-5; the D is unclear. This CDR3 is built from 15 residues. Trimming pared 0 bases from V and 3 bases from J, leaving 9 bases between. Per the germline V gene, CDR1 is LNHNV and CDR2 is YYDKDF (reference sequence). CDR3 sequence reads: CATSRDLVSNQPQHF. The DNA of the CDR3 is TGTGCCACCAGCAGAGATCTAGTTTCCAATCAGCCCCAGCATTTT.

The table lists this clonotype with a few counts. V gene TRBV29-1 combines with J gene TRBJ1-1, with no clear D. Germline V lookup: CDR1 SQVTM, CDR2 ANQGSEA. The CDR3 is made up of 10 amino acids. Trimming left V 7 bases short and J 3 bases short, with 6 bases between. This chain's CDR3 is CSAGDTEAFF. The CDR3 DNA is TGCAGCGCCGGGGACACTGAAGCTTTCTTT.

In its sample, this clonotype was seen a few times. The chain employs TRBV7-2 and TRBJ2-3; 10 nucleotides line up with TRBD2. V was pared by 5 bases and J by 2 bases, with 4 bases of the junction left unmatched. The CDR3 sequence is 15 residues long. Germline V gene sequence: CDR1 SGHTA, CDR2 FQGNSA. The CDR3 region has the DNA TGTGCCAGCAGCAAACTAGCGGGGTCCACAGATACGCAGTATTTT. As protein: CASSKLAGSTDTQYF. Based on the CDR3 plus reference TRBV7-2 and TRBJ2-3, the full variable domain is GAGVSQSPSNKVTEKGKDVELRCDPISGHTALYWYRQSLGQGLEFLIYFQGNSAPDKSGLPSDRFSAERTGGSVSTLTIQRTQQEDSAVYLCASSKLAGSTDTQYFGPGTRLTVL.

This rearrangement joins TRBV7-8 to TRBJ1-3; no firm D call. CDR3 length: 17 amino acids. V shed 3 bases and J shed 0 bases, with 15 bases lying between them. Looked up from germline, CDR1 is SGHVS and CDR2 is FQNEAQ. CDR3 sequence (DNA): TGTGCCAGCAGCTTTGGTGCACGGAAGACCTCTGGAAACACCATATATTTT. Residues: CASSFGARKTSGNTIYF. The full variable domain, rest sourced from reference TRBV7-8 and TRBJ1-3, is GAGVSQSPRYKVAKRGQDVALRCDPISGHVSLFWYQQALGQGPEFLTYFQNEAQLDKSGLPSDRFFAERPEGSVSTLKIQRTQQEDSAVYLCASSFGARKTSGNTIYFGEGSWLTVV.

In this sample, this clonotype turned up many times. The gene calls are TRBV19 and TRBJ2-1; D unclear. Germline V gene data show CDR1 as LNHDA and CDR2 as SQIVND (reference sequence). Trimming left V 7 bases short and J 2 bases short, with 9 bases between. The CDR3 loop spans 13 amino acids. The CDR3 DNA is TGTGCCAGTAATCAAAATGCCTACAATGAGCAGTTCTTC. It translates to CASNQNAYNEQFF.

The rearrangement joins TRBV11-2 to TRBJ2-1, with D unclear. Looked up from germline, CDR1 is SGHAT and CDR2 is FQNNGV. The CDR3 contains 13 residues. The ends were cut back, 1 base at V and 8 bases at J, with 9 bases in the middle. CDR3 nucleotide sequence: TGTGCCAGCAGCTTAGTGGGTCGGGATGAGCAGTTCTTC. Encoded protein: CASSLVGRDEQFF.

There are a few counts of this clonotype. The gene calls are TRBV3-1 and TRBJ2-1; 12 bases line up with TRBD2. The CDR3 is 19 amino acids. V gave up 3 bases and J gave up 0 bases; unmatched junction bases: 9. Germline V gene data show CDR1 as LGHDT and CDR2 as YNNKEL (reference sequence). The DNA for the CDR3 is TGTGCCAGCAGCCACTCCCGTCTAGCGGGAGGGAGCTCCTACAATGAGCAGTTCTTC. Its protein is CASSHSRLAGGSSYNEQFF.

This clonotype has only one observation. This sequence joins TRBV4-3 and TRBJ2-3; 8 bases agree with TRBD2. The ends lost 0 bases at V and 8 bases at J; junction bases unmatched: 7. CDR3 length equals 15 residues. In germline, CDR1 is LGHNA, CDR2 YSLEER. The CDR3 coding sequence is TGCGCCAGCAGCCAAGATATTGCGGGAGGAGGTACGCAGTATTTT. Translated, it gives CASSQDIAGGGTQYF.